This T cell receptor (beta chain) was recovered during a study of cytomegalovirus exposure and HLA in healthy donors. PCR was performed using 60 Vbeta and 13 Jbeta primers. Generated by immunoSEQ multiplex PCR, the TCRdb table keeps only in-frame clones and is missing some. The profile shows 150,000 to 200,000 clones, about four fifths of them singletons. This receptor was identified in a young man in good health and CMV-seropositive. Sample: PBMCs.

The CDR3: CASSFYPGRGTGELFF. In DNA, the CDR3 is TGTGCCAGCAGCTTTTATCCCGGGAGGGGCACCGGGGAGCTGTTTTTT. The rearrangement uses TRBV5-6 and TRBJ2-2; 8 bases match TRBD2. CDR3 length: 16 amino acids. Germline CDR1 reads SGHDT; CDR2 reads YYEEEE. V shed 2 bases, J shed 4 bases, and the junction held 7 bases outside the gene matches. Full variable domain (rest looked up from reference TRBV5-6 and TRBJ2-2): DAGVTQSPTHLIKTRGQQVTLRCSPKSGHDTVSWYQQALGQGPQFIFQYYEEEERQRGNFPDRFSGHQFPNYSSELNVNALLLGDSALYLCASSFYPGRGTGELFFGEGSRLTVL.